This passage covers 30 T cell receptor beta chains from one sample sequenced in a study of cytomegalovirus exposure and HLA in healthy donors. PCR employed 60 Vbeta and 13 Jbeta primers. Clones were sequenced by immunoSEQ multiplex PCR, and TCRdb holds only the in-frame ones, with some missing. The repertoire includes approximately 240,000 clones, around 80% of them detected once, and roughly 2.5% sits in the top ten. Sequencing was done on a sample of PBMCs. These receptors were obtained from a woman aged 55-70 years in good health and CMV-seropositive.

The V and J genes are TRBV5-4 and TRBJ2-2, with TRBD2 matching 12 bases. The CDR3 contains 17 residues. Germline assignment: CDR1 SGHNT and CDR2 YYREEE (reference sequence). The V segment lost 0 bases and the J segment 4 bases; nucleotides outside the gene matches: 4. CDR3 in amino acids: CASSLGILAGGTGELFF. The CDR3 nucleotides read TGTGCCAGCAGCTTGGGAATACTAGCGGGGGGCACCGGGGAGCTGTTTTTT.

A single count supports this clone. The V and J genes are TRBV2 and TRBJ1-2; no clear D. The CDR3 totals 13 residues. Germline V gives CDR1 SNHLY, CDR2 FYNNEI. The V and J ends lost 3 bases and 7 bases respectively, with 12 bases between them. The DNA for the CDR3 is TGTGCCAGCAGTGACCCGGGGATCCCTGGCTACACCTTC. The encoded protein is CASSDPGIPGYTF.

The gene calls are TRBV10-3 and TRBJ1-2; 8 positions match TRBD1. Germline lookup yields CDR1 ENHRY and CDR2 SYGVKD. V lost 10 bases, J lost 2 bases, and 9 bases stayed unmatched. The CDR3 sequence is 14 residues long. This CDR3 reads CANTPGQGNYGYTF. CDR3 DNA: TGTGCCAACACCCCCGGACAGGGAAACTATGGCTACACCTTC.

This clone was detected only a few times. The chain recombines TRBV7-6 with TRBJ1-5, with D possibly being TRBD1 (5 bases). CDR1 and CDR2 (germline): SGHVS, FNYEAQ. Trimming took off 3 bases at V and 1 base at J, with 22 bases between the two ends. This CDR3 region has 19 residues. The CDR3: CASSLLRYGGDLSNQPQHF. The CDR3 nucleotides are TGTGCCAGCAGCTTGCTACGGTATGGGGGGGACCTAAGCAATCAGCCCCAGCATTTT.

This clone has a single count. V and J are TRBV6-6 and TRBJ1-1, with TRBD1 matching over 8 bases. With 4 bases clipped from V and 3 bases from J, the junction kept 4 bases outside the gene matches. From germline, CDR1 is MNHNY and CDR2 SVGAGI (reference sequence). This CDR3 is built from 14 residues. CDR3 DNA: TGTGCCAGCAGTTCACCAGGGGGCGACACTGAAGCTTTCTTT. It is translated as CASSSPGGDTEAFF.

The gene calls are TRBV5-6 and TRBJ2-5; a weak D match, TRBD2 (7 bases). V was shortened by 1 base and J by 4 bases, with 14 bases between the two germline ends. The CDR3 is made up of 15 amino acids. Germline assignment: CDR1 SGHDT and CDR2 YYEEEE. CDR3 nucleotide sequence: TGTGCCAGCAGCTTGCAACGGGGGGCCACAGAGACCCAGTACTTC. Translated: CASSLQRGATETQYF.

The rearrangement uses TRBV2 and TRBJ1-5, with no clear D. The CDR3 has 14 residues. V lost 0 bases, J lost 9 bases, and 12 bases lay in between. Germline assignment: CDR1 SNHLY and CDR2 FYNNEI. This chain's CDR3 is CASSEARSERPQHF. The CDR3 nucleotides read TGTGCCAGCAGTGAAGCGCGGTCGGAGCGGCCCCAGCATTTT. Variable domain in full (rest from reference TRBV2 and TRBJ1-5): EPEVTQTPSHQVTQMGQEVILRCVPISNHLYFYWYRQILGQKVEFLVSFYNNEISEKSEIFDDQFSVERPDGSNFTLKIRSTKLEDSAMYFCASSEARSERPQHFGDGTRLSIL.

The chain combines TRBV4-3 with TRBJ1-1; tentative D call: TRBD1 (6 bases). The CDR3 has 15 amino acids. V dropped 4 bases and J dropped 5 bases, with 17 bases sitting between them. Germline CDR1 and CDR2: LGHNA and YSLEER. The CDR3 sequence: CASSRPRGAGTEAFF. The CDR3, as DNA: TGCGCCAGCAGCCGGCCTCGGGGGGCCGGGACTGAAGCTTTCTTT.

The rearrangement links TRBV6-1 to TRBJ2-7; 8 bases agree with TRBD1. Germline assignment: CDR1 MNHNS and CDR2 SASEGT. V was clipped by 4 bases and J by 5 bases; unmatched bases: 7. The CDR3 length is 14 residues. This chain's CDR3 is CASSVGQGAHEQYF. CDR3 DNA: TGTGCCAGCAGTGTCGGGCAGGGGGCCCACGAGCAGTACTTC.

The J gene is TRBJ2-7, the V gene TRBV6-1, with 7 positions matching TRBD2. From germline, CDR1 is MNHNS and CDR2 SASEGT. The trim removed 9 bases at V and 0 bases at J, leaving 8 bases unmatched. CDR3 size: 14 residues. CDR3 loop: CASFTSESSYEQYF. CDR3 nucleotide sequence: TGTGCCAGTTTCACTAGCGAGAGCTCCTACGAGCAGTACTTC.

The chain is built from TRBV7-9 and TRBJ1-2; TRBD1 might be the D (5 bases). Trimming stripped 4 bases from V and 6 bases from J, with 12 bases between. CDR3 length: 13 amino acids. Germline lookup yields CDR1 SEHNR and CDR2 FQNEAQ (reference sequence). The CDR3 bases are TGTGCCAGCAGCTGGGGAGGGGAAAATGGCTACACCTTC. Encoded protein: CASSWGGENGYTF.

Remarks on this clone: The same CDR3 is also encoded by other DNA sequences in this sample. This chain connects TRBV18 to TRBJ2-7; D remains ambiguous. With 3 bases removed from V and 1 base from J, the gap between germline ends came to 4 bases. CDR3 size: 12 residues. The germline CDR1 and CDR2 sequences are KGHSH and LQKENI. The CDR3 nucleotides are TGTGCCAGCTCACCTCAGTCCTACGAGCAGTACTTC. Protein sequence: CASSPQSYEQYF.

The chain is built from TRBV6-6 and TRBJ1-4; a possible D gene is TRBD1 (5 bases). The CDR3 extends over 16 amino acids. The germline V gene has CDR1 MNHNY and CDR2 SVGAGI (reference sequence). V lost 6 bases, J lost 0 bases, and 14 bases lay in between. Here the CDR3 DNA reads TGTGCCAGCAGCCTCCGACAGTCCTCAACTAATGAAAAACTGTTTTTT. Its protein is CASSLRQSSTNEKLFF.

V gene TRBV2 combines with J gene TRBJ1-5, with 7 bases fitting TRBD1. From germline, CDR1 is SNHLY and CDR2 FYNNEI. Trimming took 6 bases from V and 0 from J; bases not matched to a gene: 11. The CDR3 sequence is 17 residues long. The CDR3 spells CASSLTGSFYSNQPQHF. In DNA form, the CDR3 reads TGTGCCAGCAGCTTGACAGGGTCCTTTTATAGCAATCAGCCCCAGCATTTT.

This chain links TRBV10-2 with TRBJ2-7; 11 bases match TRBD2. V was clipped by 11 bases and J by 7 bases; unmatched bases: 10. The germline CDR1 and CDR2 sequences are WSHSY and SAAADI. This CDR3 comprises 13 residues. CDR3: CAAVLLAGGEQYF. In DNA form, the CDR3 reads TGCGCCGCGGTCTTGCTAGCGGGAGGAGAGCAGTACTTC.

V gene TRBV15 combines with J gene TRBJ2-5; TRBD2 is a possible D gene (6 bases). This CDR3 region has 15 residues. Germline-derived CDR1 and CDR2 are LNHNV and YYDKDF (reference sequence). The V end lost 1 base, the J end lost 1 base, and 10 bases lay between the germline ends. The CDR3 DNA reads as TGTGCCACCAGCAGAGGGGGAGGAGGCCAAGAGACCCAGTACTTC. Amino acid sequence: CATSRGGGGQETQYF.

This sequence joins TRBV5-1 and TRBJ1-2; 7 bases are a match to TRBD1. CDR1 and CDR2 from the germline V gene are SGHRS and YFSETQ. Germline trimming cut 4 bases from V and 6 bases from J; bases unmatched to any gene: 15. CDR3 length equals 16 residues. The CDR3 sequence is CASSLEGSSGGHGYTF. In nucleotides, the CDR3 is TGCGCCAGCAGCCTGGAGGGTAGTTCAGGGGGGCATGGCTACACCTTC.

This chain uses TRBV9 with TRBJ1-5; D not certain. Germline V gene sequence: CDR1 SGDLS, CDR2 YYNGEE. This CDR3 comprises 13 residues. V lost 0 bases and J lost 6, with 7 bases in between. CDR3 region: CASSVGGFQPQHF. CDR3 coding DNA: TGTGCCAGCAGCGTAGGAGGGTTTCAGCCCCAGCATTTT.

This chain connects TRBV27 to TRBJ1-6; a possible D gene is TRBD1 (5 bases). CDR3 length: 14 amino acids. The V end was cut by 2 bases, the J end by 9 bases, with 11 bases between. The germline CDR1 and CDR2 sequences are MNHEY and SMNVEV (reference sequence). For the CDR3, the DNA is TGTGCCAGCAGTTTAAGGCAGGGTCGTTCACCCCTCCACTTT. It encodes CASSLRQGRSPLHF.

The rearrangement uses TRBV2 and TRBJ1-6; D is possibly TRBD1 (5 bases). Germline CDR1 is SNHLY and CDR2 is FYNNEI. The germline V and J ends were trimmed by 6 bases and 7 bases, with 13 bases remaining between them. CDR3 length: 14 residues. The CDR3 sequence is CASSPSRENSPLHF. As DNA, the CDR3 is TGTGCCAGCAGCCCCTCCAGGGAAAATTCACCCCTCCACTTT.

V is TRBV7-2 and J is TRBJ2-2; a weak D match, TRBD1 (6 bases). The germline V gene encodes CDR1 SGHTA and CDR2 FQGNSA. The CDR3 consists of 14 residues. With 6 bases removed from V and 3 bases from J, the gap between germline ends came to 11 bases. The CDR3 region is CASRLTGDTGELFF. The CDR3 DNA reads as TGTGCCAGCAGGTTGACAGGCGACACCGGGGAGCTGTTTTTT.

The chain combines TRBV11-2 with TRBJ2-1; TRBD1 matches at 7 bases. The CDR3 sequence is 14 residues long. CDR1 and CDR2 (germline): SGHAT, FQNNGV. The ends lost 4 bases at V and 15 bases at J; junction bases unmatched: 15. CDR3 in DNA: TGTGCCAGCAGCTACGTCCCGGGACAGTCCCGACCGTTCTTC. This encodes CASSYVPGQSRPFF.

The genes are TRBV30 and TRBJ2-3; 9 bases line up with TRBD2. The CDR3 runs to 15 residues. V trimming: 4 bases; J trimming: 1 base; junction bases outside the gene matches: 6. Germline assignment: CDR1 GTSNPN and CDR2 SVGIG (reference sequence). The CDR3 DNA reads TGTGCCTGGATGAGGCTAGCGGGACGCACAGATACGCAGTATTTT. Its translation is CAWMRLAGRTDTQYF.

The CDR3 DNA reads TGTGCCAGCAGCTTCCAAAGGACAGGCACAGATACGCAGTATTTT. It yields the protein CASSFQRTGTDTQYF. This chain joins TRBV7-8 and TRBJ2-3; perhaps TRBD1 as D (6 bases). CDR3 length: 15 amino acids. The V and J ends lost 3 bases and 1 base respectively, with 11 bases between them. In germline, CDR1 is SGHVS, CDR2 FQNEAQ.

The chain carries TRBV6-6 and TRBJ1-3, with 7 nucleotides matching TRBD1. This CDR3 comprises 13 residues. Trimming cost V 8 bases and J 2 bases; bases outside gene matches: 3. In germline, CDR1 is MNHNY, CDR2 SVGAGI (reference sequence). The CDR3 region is CASRQGTGNTIYF. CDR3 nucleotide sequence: TGTGCCAGCCGACAGGGAACTGGAAACACCATATATTTT.

DNA of the CDR3: TGTGCCAGTAGTTCCCCGGGAGGGCGTGGTTATGAGCAGTTCTTC. It yields the protein CASSSPGGRGYEQFF. The chain is built from TRBV19 and TRBJ2-1; 8 bases line up with TRBD2. J lost 8 bases, V lost 5 bases, and 11 bases had no gene match. CDR1 is LNHDA and CDR2 is SQIVND in the germline V gene (reference sequence). The CDR3 is made up of 15 amino acids.

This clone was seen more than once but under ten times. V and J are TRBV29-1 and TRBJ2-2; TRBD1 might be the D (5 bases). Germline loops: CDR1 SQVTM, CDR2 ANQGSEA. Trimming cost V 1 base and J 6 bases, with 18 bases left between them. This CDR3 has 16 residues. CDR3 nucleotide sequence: TGCAGCGTTGAAGTACTTTCAGGGATAGGGTCCGGGGAGCTGTTTTTT. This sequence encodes CSVEVLSGIGSGELFF.

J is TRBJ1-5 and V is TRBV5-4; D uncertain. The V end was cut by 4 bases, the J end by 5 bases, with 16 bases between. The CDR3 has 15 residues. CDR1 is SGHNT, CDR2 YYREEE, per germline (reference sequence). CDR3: CASSQSAGRDQPQHF. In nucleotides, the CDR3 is TGTGCCAGCAGCCAATCGGCAGGCCGCGATCAGCCCCAGCATTTT. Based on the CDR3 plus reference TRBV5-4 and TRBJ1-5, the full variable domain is ETGVTQSPTHLIKTRGQQVTLRCSSQSGHNTVSWYQQALGQGPQFIFQYYREEENGRGNFPPRFSGLQFPNYSSELNVNALELDDSALYLCASSQSAGRDQPQHFGDGTRLSIL.

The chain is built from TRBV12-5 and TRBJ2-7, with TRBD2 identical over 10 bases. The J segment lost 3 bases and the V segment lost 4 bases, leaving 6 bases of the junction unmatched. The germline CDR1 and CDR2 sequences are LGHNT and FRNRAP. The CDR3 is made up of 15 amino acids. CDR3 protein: CASGWLAGGVYEQYF. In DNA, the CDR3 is TGTGCTAGTGGTTGGTTAGCGGGAGGCGTCTACGAGCAGTACTTC.

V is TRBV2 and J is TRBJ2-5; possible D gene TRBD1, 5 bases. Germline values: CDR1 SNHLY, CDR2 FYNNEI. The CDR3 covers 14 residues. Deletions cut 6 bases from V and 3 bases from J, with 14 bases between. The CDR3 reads CASRYIPTEETQYF. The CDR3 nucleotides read TGTGCCAGCAGGTACATACCGACAGAAGAGACCCAGTACTTC.